This T cell receptor (beta chain) was sequenced for a study of CD8 T cells in ankylosing spondylitis. A word on this clonotype: No antigen is known for it.

MiXCR, run by TCRdb on the 5' RACE reads, gives a single entry per CDR3 protein. Seen here are 750,000 to 850,000 distinct CDR3 sequences, about 12% observed once, and the top ten hold more than 0.5%. The CDR3 consists of 13 residues. V lost 6 bases and J 6 bases, leaving 14 bases between the germline ends. Study-level findings and limits: Ankylosing spondylitis blood appeared to carry a characteristic TCR beta motif of roughly eight highly homologous variants. Earlier literature documents some of the motif variants in reactive arthritis synovial fluid and blood. Within matched ankylosing spondylitis synovial fluid, disease-linked clones were reportedly significantly enriched.

The specimen was blood, either unsorted or a sorted T cell fraction (not recorded which). The sequence was collected from a male donor with ankylosing spondylitis. The chain employs TRBV12-3 or TRBV12-4 and TRBJ1-1; a weak D match, TRBD1 (5 bases). CDR3 nucleotides: TGTGCCAGCAGCTCGGGACGCGTCTCTGAAGCTTTCTTT. Amino acids: CASSSGRVSEAFF.